The clone carrying this TCR beta chain showed up just a few times. The antigen is not known. The entry originates in a study of beta chain features in type 1 diabetes. Study-wide results and caveats: Patients with type 1 diabetes carried fewer insertions and had more deletions at their VDJ junctions. Cells with high TCR expression could be over-represented by cDNA sequencing. All four CD4+ subsets of Type 1 diabetes patients contained TCRB CDR3s that were moderately but significantly shorter.

Sequencing targeted expressed TCRB transcripts, as all isolated RNA had been reverse transcribed. Naive, central memory and regulatory T cell samples yielded roughly 3.5 million reads on average. Data came from immunoSEQ multiplex PCR; TCRdb stores just in-frame clones and leaves some out. Of hundreds of thousands of clones in the sample, roughly an eighth were seen once. Stem cell-like memory, regulatory, central memory and naive CD4+ cells were sorted via CD45RO/CCR7/CD25/CD127/CD95/CD27. Material for sequencing was naive CD4+ T cells from blood. This clonotype originated in a man between 18 and 35 years old with type 1 diabetes.

The CDR3 sequence: CASSPLDQRLEQYF. The DNA for the CDR3 is TGTGCCAGCTCACCTTTGGATCAGCGGCTCGAGCAGTACTTC. The genes are TRBV18 and TRBJ2-7, with D perhaps TRBD2 (5 bases). Trimming shortened V by 3 bases and J by 6 bases, and 15 bases separated the two germline ends. This CDR3 is built from 14 residues. Germline loops: CDR1 KGHSH, CDR2 LQKENI.